Presented here are 7 T cell receptor beta chains from one specimen sequenced in a study of cytomegalovirus exposure and HLA in healthy donors. The PCR used 60 Vbeta and 13 Jbeta primers. The method was immunoSEQ multiplex PCR; TCRdb's version includes in-frame clones alone and lacks a portion of them. The sample records over 120,000 clones, about 77% being singletons. Sequences were obtained from PBMCs. These receptor sequences come from a male donor in good health and CMV-seronegative.

The chain carries TRBV7-2 and TRBJ2-3, with D maybe TRBD1 (5 bases). Germline CDR1 and CDR2: SGHTA and FQGNSA. V was pared by 6 bases and J by 6 bases, with 13 bases between. This CDR3 has 13 residues. The CDR3 sequence is CASSNRWADTQYF. CDR3 bases: TGTGCCAGCAGTAACAGGTGGGCGGATACGCAGTATTTT.

V gene TRBV28 combines with J gene TRBJ1-5, with a possible D match to TRBD1 (5 bases). Looked up from germline, CDR1 is MDHEN and CDR2 is SYDVKM. The CDR3 runs to 13 residues. V dropped 6 bases and J dropped 3 bases, with 9 bases sitting between them. CDR3 DNA sequence: TGTGCCAGCAGCTCAGGGTTCAATCAGCCCCAGCATTTT. This encodes CASSSGFNQPQHF. Full variable domain (outside the CDR3, taken from reference TRBV28 and TRBJ1-5): DVKVTQSSRYLVKRTGEKVFLECVQDMDHENMFWYRQDPGLGLRLIYFSYDVKMKEKGDIPEGYSVSREKKERFSLILESASTNQTSMYLCASSSGFNQPQHFGDGTRLSIL.

This clone was detected only a few times. The V and J genes are TRBV5-8 and TRBJ2-1; TRBD2 might be the D (6 bases). Germline V gene data show CDR1 as SGHTS and CDR2 as YDEGEE. This CDR3 is 15 amino acids long. Trimming removed 5 bases at V and 7 bases at J, with 19 bases between. The CDR3 sequence is CASSSGTARWNEQFF. The CDR3 coding sequence is TGTGCCAGCAGTTCCGGGACTGCAAGGTGGAATGAGCAGTTCTTC.

The chain combines TRBV5-1 with TRBJ1-2; a possible D gene is TRBD1 (6 bases). Germline CDR1 reads SGHRS; CDR2 reads YFSETQ. This CDR3 is built from 13 residues. The ends were cut back, 0 bases at V and 6 bases at J, with 9 bases in the middle. CDR3 amino acids: CASSLEGTNGYTF. DNA of the CDR3: TGCGCCAGCAGCTTGGAAGGGACAAATGGCTACACCTTC.

The chain links TRBV18 to TRBJ2-7, with D possibly matching TRBD1 (6 bases). V dropped 8 bases and J dropped 4 bases, with 21 bases sitting between them. The germline gives CDR1 KGHSH, CDR2 LQKENI. The CDR3 totals 15 residues. CDR3 amino acids: CASTTTRQDVYEQYF. CDR3 nucleotides: TGTGCCAGCACCACCACCCGACAGGACGTATACGAGCAGTACTTC.

The table lists this clone with a few counts. The J gene is TRBJ2-7, the V gene TRBV27, with 11 bases fitting TRBD1. This CDR3 has 14 residues. The V and J ends lost 5 bases and 5 bases, in that order; junction bases with no gene match: 5. Germline V gene data show CDR1 as MNHEY and CDR2 as SMNVEV (reference sequence). The CDR3 spells CASSPGTGGHEQYF. As DNA, the CDR3 is TGTGCCAGCAGTCCCGGGACAGGGGGTCACGAGCAGTACTTC.

The chain is built from TRBV29-1 and TRBJ1-4; D may be TRBD1 (6 bases). Germline CDR1 SQVTM, CDR2 ANQGSEA. The CDR3 is 16 residues long. Trimming took off 5 bases at V and 0 bases at J, with 16 bases between the two ends. The CDR3 nucleotides are TGCAGCGTTCGGCAGGGGAATGGTGCAACTAATGAAAAACTGTTTTTT. Amino acids: CSVRQGNGATNEKLFF. The complete variable domain, with remaining parts taken from reference TRBV29-1 and TRBJ1-4, reads SAVISQKPSRDICQRGTSLTIQCQVDSQVTMMFWYRQQPGQSLTLIATANQGSEATYESGFVIDKFPISRPNLTFSTLTVSNMSPEDSSIYLCSVRQGNGATNEKLFFGSGTQLSVL.